Presented here are 26 T cell receptor beta chains from one specimen sequenced in a study of response to subunit inactivated influenza vaccine. TCRdb itself ran the RT-PCR reads through MiXCR, one entry per CDR3 protein. The profile shows 400,000 to 550,000 distinct CDR3 sequences, 25% of them singletons. The sample here was CD4+ T cells sorted from PBMCs, taken approximately 5 days after vaccination. The receptors originated from a man between 50 and 59 years old who received an inactivated influenza vaccine.

There are a few counts of this clonotype. The genes are TRBV24-1 and TRBJ2-6, with D unresolved. Germline CDR1 reads KGHDR; CDR2 reads SFDVKD. The length of the CDR3 is 16 residues. The V end was cut by 3 bases, the J end by 0 bases, with 8 bases between. The CDR3 sequence is CATSDPGYSGANVLTF. Written as DNA, the CDR3 is TGTGCCACCAGTGATCCGGGCTACTCTGGGGCCAACGTCCTGACTTTC.

This clonotype occurred a few times. The chain couples TRBV27 to TRBJ1-5; tentatively, D is TRBD1 (6 bases). There are 13 residues in the CDR3. The germline V gene encodes CDR1 MNHEY and CDR2 SMNVEV (reference sequence). V lost 5 bases to trimming and J lost 7 bases, with 12 bases between them. CDR3 protein: CASSRLGGQPQHF. For the CDR3, the DNA is TGTGCCAGCAGTAGACTTGGGGGCCAGCCCCAGCATTTT.

There are a few counts of this clonotype. The J gene is TRBJ1-3, the V gene TRBV12-3 or TRBV12-4; 7 positions match TRBD1. J was trimmed by 2 bases and V by 7 bases; bases with no gene match: 5. The CDR3 runs 14 residues. The DNA of the CDR3 is TGTGCCAGCAACAACAGGGGAGCTGGAAACACCATATATTTT. Its protein product is CASNNRGAGNTIYF.

V usage is TRBV3-1 and J usage is TRBJ2-1; D is unresolved. CDR1 LGHDT and CDR2 YNNKEL come from the germline V gene (reference sequence). Trimming stripped 0 bases from V and 6 bases from J, with 6 bases between. The CDR3 runs to 13 residues. The CDR3 DNA follows: TGTGCCAGCAGCCAAGAGCCGGGCAATGAGCAGTTCTTC. This encodes CASSQEPGNEQFF.

This clonotype was recorded a few times. The DNA of the CDR3 is TGTGCCAGCAGCCCACATAGAGGCACAGATACGCAGTATTTT. Translated: CASSPHRGTDTQYF. The chain joins TRBV7-2 to TRBJ2-3; D remains ambiguous. The CDR3 is made up of 14 amino acids. Looked up from germline, CDR1 is SGHTA and CDR2 is FQGNSA. V was trimmed by 5 bases and J by 1 base, leaving 10 bases between them.

The chain employs TRBV20-1 and TRBJ2-1, with TRBD2 matching 7 bases. The CDR3 length is 16 residues. Germline CDR1 is DFQATT and CDR2 is SNEGSKA (reference sequence). Unmatched junction bases numbered 9, after V lost 4 bases and J lost 0 bases. In DNA, the CDR3 is TGCAGTGCTAATGGTTGGCGGGGGAGCTCCTACAATGAGCAGTTCTTC. This gives the protein CSANGWRGSSYNEQFF.

The chain employs TRBV3-1 and TRBJ1-4, with TRBD1 matching 8 bases. This CDR3 is 16 amino acids long. V dropped 9 bases and J dropped 5; count of bases not matched to a gene: 14. Germline-derived CDR1 and CDR2 are LGHDT and YNNKEL (reference sequence). For the CDR3, the DNA is TGTGCCAGTTCAACTAGCCCGGGGACAGGAAATGAAAAACTGTTTTTT. Residues: CASSTSPGTGNEKLFF.

The chain recombines TRBV7-2 with TRBJ2-2, with TRBD2 matching over 7 bases. CDR3 length: 14 residues. V lost 5 bases and J lost 2; bases outside the gene matches: 2. Germline CDR1 is SGHTA and CDR2 is FQGNSA. The CDR3 region has the DNA TGTGCCAGCAGCAGGGACTATAACACCGGGGAGCTGTTTTTT. Its translation: CASSRDYNTGELFF. Variable domain in full (rest from reference TRBV7-2 and TRBJ2-2): GAGVSQSPSNKVTEKGKDVELRCDPISGHTALYWYRQSLGQGLEFLIYFQGNSAPDKSGLPSDRFSAERTGGSVSTLTIQRTQQEDSAVYLCASSRDYNTGELFFGEGSRLTVL.

The DNA for the CDR3 is TGCAGTGCTCTTACAGCGGGAGCCCGGGACTACAATGAGCAGTTCTTC. Translated, it gives CSALTAGARDYNEQFF. The chain has TRBV20-1 and TRBJ2-1; 8 bases fit TRBD2. Germline V gives CDR1 DFQATT, CDR2 SNEGSKA (reference sequence). V shed 5 bases, J shed 3 bases, and the junction held 12 bases outside the gene matches. The CDR3 is 16 residues long.

J is TRBJ2-3 and V is TRBV4-3; 7 nucleotides align to TRBD1. V dropped 6 bases and J dropped 0; count of bases not matched to a gene: 6. Germline lookup yields CDR1 LGHNA and CDR2 YSLEER. CDR3 length: 15 amino acids. The CDR3 sequence: CASSEQGSSTDTQYF. CDR3 nucleotides: TGCGCCAGCAGTGAACAGGGGTCTAGCACAGATACGCAGTATTTT.

This chain links TRBV25-1 with TRBJ2-7; possible D gene TRBD1, 6 bases. Trimming removed 6 bases at V and 4 bases at J, with 19 bases between. CDR1 is MGHDK and CDR2 is SYGVNS in the germline V gene. The CDR3 sequence is 15 residues long. The DNA for the CDR3 is TGTGCCAGCAGCCCCAGGGGAGCCCCAGGGTACGAGCAGTACTTC. This sequence encodes CASSPRGAPGYEQYF.

The V gene is TRBV30, the J gene TRBJ2-1; possibly TRBD2 for D (6 bases). Trimming removed 4 bases at V and 3 bases at J, with 13 bases between. Germline V gene data show CDR1 as GTSNPN and CDR2 as SVGIG (reference sequence). The CDR3 contains 14 residues. In DNA, the CDR3 is TGTGCCTGGACTGTGACGGGGGTCTACAATGAGCAGTTCTTC. Encoded protein: CAWTVTGVYNEQFF.

This clonotype occurred a few times. CDR3 in amino acids: CASSELADTGELFF. As DNA, the CDR3 is TGCGCCAGCAGCGAACTAGCGGACACCGGGGAGCTGTTTTTT. The J gene is TRBJ2-2, the V gene TRBV5-1; 8 bases agree with TRBD2. With V trimmed by 4 bases and J by 3 bases, 2 bases remained unmatched. This CDR3 is built from 14 residues. Looked up from germline, CDR1 is SGHRS and CDR2 is YFSETQ.

The chain carries TRBV20-1 and TRBJ2-7, with no clear D. Germline lookup yields CDR1 DFQATT and CDR2 SNEGSKA (reference sequence). V lost 3 bases and J 4 bases, leaving 7 bases between the germline ends. The CDR3 has 11 amino acids. The CDR3 loop is CSASDVYEQYF. The CDR3 DNA reads as TGCAGTGCTAGCGACGTTTACGAGCAGTACTTC.

This clonotype was seen ten or more times. V usage is TRBV25-1 and J usage is TRBJ2-2; the match to TRBD2 covers 16 bases. The junction had 2 bases not matched to a gene; V was cut back by 3 bases and J by 1 base. The germline V gene encodes CDR1 MGHDK and CDR2 SYGVNS. This CDR3 has 18 residues. DNA of the CDR3: TGTGCCAGCAGTGAGGGACTAGCGGGGGGGCGGAACACCGGGGAGCTGTTTTTT. This sequence encodes CASSEGLAGGRNTGELFF.

This clonotype was found a few times. This chain joins TRBV24-1 and TRBJ2-5; D possibly matches TRBD1 or TRBD2 (6 bases each). Trimming cost V 4 bases and J 2 bases, with 13 bases left between them. The V gene's germline CDR1 is KGHDR and CDR2 SFDVKD. The CDR3 spans 15 residues. In DNA, the CDR3 is TGTGCCACCAGTGACCGCGGGACACTACAAGAGACCCAGTACTTC. It encodes CATSDRGTLQETQYF.

The rearrangement links TRBV11-2 to TRBJ2-3, with D tentatively TRBD2 (5 bases). Germline assignment: CDR1 SGHAT and CDR2 FQNNGV. The V and J ends lost 6 bases and 2 bases respectively, with 15 bases between them. The CDR3 spans 15 residues. In DNA, the CDR3 is TGTGCCAGCAGGCCCGGGGTCTCTTTCACAGATACGCAGTATTTT. This encodes CASRPGVSFTDTQYF.

The rearrangement joins TRBV6-5 to TRBJ2-7; 11 nucleotides line up with TRBD2. Germline V lookup: CDR1 MNHEY, CDR2 SVGAGI. V lost 3 bases, J lost 1 base, and 5 bases stayed unmatched. The CDR3 loop spans 16 amino acids. The CDR3 nucleotides read TGTGCCAGCAGTTATCGTAGCGGGAGGGCTTCCTACGAGCAGTACTTC. Translated, it gives CASSYRSGRASYEQYF.

V gene TRBV24-1 combines with J gene TRBJ2-1; D unclear. V lost 2 bases, J lost 7 bases, and 14 bases lay in between. The CDR3 has 15 amino acids. Germline CDR1 and CDR2: KGHDR and SFDVKD. DNA for the CDR3: TGTGCCACCAGTGATTATTCAAGGCCGAGTAATGAGCAGTTCTTC. Its translation: CATSDYSRPSNEQFF.

This clonotype was detected a few times. V gene TRBV20-1 combines with J gene TRBJ2-7; D possibly corresponds to TRBD2 (6 bases). Per the germline V gene, CDR1 is DFQATT and CDR2 is SNEGSKA (reference sequence). The CDR3 runs 14 residues. The V and J ends lost 2 bases and 4 bases respectively, with 15 bases between them. CDR3 loop: CSARNTQRVYEQYF. CDR3 nucleotide sequence: TGCAGTGCTAGAAATACTCAGCGGGTATACGAGCAGTACTTC.

On this clonotype itself: A junction end diverges from the germline sequence, so it may reflect a read error. The chain couples TRBV12-3 or TRBV12-4 to TRBJ2-3, with 7 bases matching TRBD1. The CDR3 runs 17 residues. The CDR3 bases are TGTGCTAGCAGTTTAGGCGCGCGACAGGGTCCCGCAGATACGCAGTATTTT. Its protein product is CASSLGARQGPADTQYF.

The rearrangement links TRBV6-2 or TRBV6-3 to TRBJ2-1, with 8 bases lining up with TRBD2. From germline, CDR1 is MNHEY and CDR2 SVGEGT. The CDR3 totals 14 residues. The V gene end was trimmed by 6 bases and the J gene end by 3 bases; junction bases not matched to a gene: 4. The DNA of the CDR3 is TGTGCCAGCAGCCCGGGGGGGGTCTACAATGAGCAGTTCTTC. Translation gives CASSPGGVYNEQFF.

This clonotype was observed a few times. V usage is TRBV7-9 and J usage is TRBJ1-3, with D unclear. Germline CDR1 SEHNR, CDR2 FQNEAQ (reference sequence). The V and J ends lost 1 base and 0 bases respectively, with 13 bases between them. The CDR3 totals 17 residues. CDR3 bases: TGTGCCAGCAGCTTAGTTCCTTACGAAAGCTCTGGAAACACCATATATTTT. It encodes CASSLVPYESSGNTIYF. The full variable domain, with the rest looked up from reference TRBV7-9 and TRBJ1-3, is DTGVSQNPRHKITKRGQNVTFRCDPISEHNRLYWYRQTLGQGPEFLTYFQNEAQLEKSRLLSDRFSAERPKGSFSTLEIQRTEQGDSAMYLCASSLVPYESSGNTIYFGEGSWLTVV.

This rearrangement joins TRBV20-1 to TRBJ1-6, with D perhaps TRBD1 (6 bases). The CDR3 consists of 16 residues. The germline CDR1 and CDR2 sequences are DFQATT and SNEGSKA (reference sequence). V was cut by 2 bases and J by 2 bases, with 13 bases left in between. The CDR3 DNA reads as TGCAGTGCTAGATCGGACAGACTAGCCTATAATTCACCCCTCCACTTT. This sequence encodes CSARSDRLAYNSPLHF.

This clonotype was detected once. The rearrangement links TRBV20-1 to TRBJ2-5; 16 bases map to TRBD2. CDR1 is DFQATT and CDR2 is SNEGSKA in the germline V gene (reference sequence). Trimming cost V 5 bases and J 0 bases; bases outside gene matches: 12. CDR3 length: 19 amino acids. The CDR3, as DNA: TGCAGTGCTGGCCGGATCGGGACTAGCGGGGGGGCGTACCAAGAGACCCAGTACTTC. This codes for CSAGRIGTSGGAYQETQYF.

There are a few counts of this clonotype. The chain has TRBV7-9 and TRBJ2-5; perhaps TRBD1 as D (6 bases). The CDR3 is 13 residues long. Germline V gene lookup returns CDR1 SEHNR and CDR2 FQNEAQ (reference sequence). V was trimmed by 10 bases and J by 4 bases, leaving 16 bases between them. The CDR3 bases are TGTGCCACGCCAGGGGCGACAGGAGAGACCCAGTACTTC. It specifies CATPGATGETQYF.